This record looks at one T cell receptor (beta chain) sequence and its context. Its matching antigen is unknown. This sample was included in a study of blood T cells in healthy people across ages. Notes on the study in general: The fall in TCR beta diversity per million T cells was roughly linear with age. Underestimates were what the diversity estimates from one million T cells were considered to be.

Through a sample-barcoded 5' primer and a J-beta primer mix, a second PCR was run for roughly 7 to 11 cycles. A tag from a template-switch adaptor with 12 random nucleotides marked each cDNA molecule. TCRdb re-analysed the 5' RACE reads in MiXCR, keeping a single row per CDR3 protein. The sample contains around 1.5 million distinct CDR3 sequences, roughly a third of which appear only once. The CDR3 runs to 14 residues. Germline V CDR1 and CDR2: DFQATT, SNEGSKA (reference sequence). With 3 bases removed from V and 1 base from J, the gap between germline ends came to 10 bases. The chain links TRBV20-1 to TRBJ2-1; D might be TRBD2 (6 bases). This receptor was identified in a woman aged 30 to 39 in good health. Material: blood. Written as DNA, the CDR3 is TGCAGTGCTAGCTGGCGGGGTTCCTACAATGAGCAGTTCTTC. It codes for CSASWRGSYNEQFF.